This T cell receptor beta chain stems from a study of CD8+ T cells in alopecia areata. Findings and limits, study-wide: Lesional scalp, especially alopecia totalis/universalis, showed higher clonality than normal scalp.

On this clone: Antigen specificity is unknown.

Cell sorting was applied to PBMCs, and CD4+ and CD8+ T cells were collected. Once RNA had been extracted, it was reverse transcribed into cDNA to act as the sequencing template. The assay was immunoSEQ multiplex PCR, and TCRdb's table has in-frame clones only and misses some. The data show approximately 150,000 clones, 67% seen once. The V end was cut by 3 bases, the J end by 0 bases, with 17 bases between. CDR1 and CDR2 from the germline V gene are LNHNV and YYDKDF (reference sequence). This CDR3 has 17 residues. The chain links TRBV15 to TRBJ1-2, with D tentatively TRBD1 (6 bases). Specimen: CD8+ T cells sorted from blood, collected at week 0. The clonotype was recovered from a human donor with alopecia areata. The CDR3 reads CATSSSLGQRANYGYTF. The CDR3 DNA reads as TGTGCCACCAGCAGTAGCCTCGGACAGAGAGCTAACTATGGCTACACCTTC.